The 20 T cell receptor beta chains given below trace back to one sample, sequenced in a study of blood T cell repertoires in COVID-19. Profiled with immunoSEQ multiplex PCR; TCRdb holds only in-frame clones, not every one. The table has approximately 210,000 clones, roughly four fifths seen once. Source material: peripheral blood. These receptors were collected from a woman between 65 and 79 years old with active or convalescent COVID-19.

The rearrangement joins TRBV19 to TRBJ2-2; D unclear. The CDR3 runs to 14 residues. Trimming pared 3 bases from V and 1 base from J, leaving 6 bases between. The V gene's germline CDR1 is LNHDA and CDR2 SQIVND (reference sequence). The CDR3 is CASSIYRNTGELFF. The CDR3, as DNA: TGTGCCAGTAGTATCTACAGGAACACCGGGGAGCTGTTTTTT.

This chain joins TRBV19 and TRBJ2-3; TRBD1 might be the D (6 bases). The CDR3 contains 16 residues. The V gene's germline CDR1 is LNHDA and CDR2 SQIVND (reference sequence). Trimming removed 4 bases at V and 0 bases at J, with 14 bases between. The CDR3 reads CASSREAGVSTDTQYF. The CDR3 DNA follows: TGTGCCAGTAGTAGGGAAGCAGGGGTGAGCACAGATACGCAGTATTTT.

CDR3: CASRSGQAGEKLFF. The CDR3 DNA sequence: TGTGCCAGCAGATCGGGACAGGCGGGAGAAAAACTGTTTTTT. The V and J genes are TRBV5-4 and TRBJ1-4, with 8 bases aligning to TRBD1. Trimming took 5 bases from V and 8 from J; bases not matched to a gene: 8. CDR3 size: 14 residues. Germline lookup yields CDR1 SGHNT and CDR2 YYREEE (reference sequence).

This clone came up a few times. The chain couples TRBV7-8 to TRBJ1-1; no reliable D call. V lost 5 bases and J 8 bases, leaving 15 bases between the germline ends. CDR3 length: 13 residues. Germline V CDR1 and CDR2: SGHVS, FQNEAQ. DNA for the CDR3: TGTGCCAGCAGCCCAACGGACTGGGGAGAAGCTTTCTTT. Translating gives CASSPTDWGEAFF.

The chain has TRBV18 and TRBJ2-3; D is unresolved. V lost 2 bases, J lost 0 bases, and 6 bases lay in between. Germline CDR1 KGHSH, CDR2 LQKENI. The CDR3 covers 14 residues. This CDR3 is CASSPSRSTDTQYF. CDR3 bases: TGTGCCAGCTCACCATCCAGAAGCACAGATACGCAGTATTTT.

The chain combines TRBV11-2 with TRBJ1-4; possibly TRBD1 for D (5 bases). Germline V gene data show CDR1 as SGHAT and CDR2 as FQNNGV. V lost 4 bases to trimming and J lost 8 bases, with 8 bases between them. The CDR3 is 12 amino acids. CDR3 sequence: CASSSTGEKLFF. CDR3 sequence (DNA): TGTGCCAGCAGCTCTACAGGCGAAAAACTGTTTTTT.

The rearrangement uses TRBV7-2 and TRBJ2-1, with D unresolved. Trimming removed 3 bases from V and 6 bases from J, with 6 bases in between. Germline V gene sequence: CDR1 SGHTA, CDR2 FQGNSA. The CDR3 sequence is 12 residues long. The CDR3 sequence: CASSFPRNEQFF. CDR3 coding DNA: TGTGCCAGCAGCTTCCCCCGCAATGAGCAGTTCTTC.

The chain has TRBV28 and TRBJ1-1, with a weak D call TRBD1 (5 bases). Germline V gene data show CDR1 as MDHEN and CDR2 as SYDVKM. Between the trimmed V and J ends, which lost 3 bases and 7 bases, there was a span of 15 bases. The CDR3 sequence is 14 residues long. The CDR3 DNA is TGTGCCAGCAGTTTTTGGGTCCTGGGGGGTGAAGCTTTCTTT. As protein: CASSFWVLGGEAFF.

This clone was seen only once. This chain joins TRBV9 and TRBJ2-3; maybe TRBD1 (5 bases). Trimming left V 4 bases short and J 0 bases short, with 15 bases between. Germline CDR1 and CDR2: SGDLS and YYNGEE. The CDR3 totals 16 residues. The CDR3 DNA reads as TGTGCCAGCAGCCCCGGGTGGGGCCATAGCACAGATACGCAGTATTTT. Protein: CASSPGWGHSTDTQYF.

In its sample, this clone was seen once. The chain is built from TRBV5-1 and TRBJ2-1; 13 bases align to TRBD2. This CDR3 has 16 amino acids. Germline-derived CDR1 and CDR2 are SGHRS and YFSETQ. The V gene end was trimmed by 4 bases and the J gene end by 5 bases; junction bases not matched to a gene: 6. The CDR3: CASSVTSGRADNEQFF. CDR3 DNA: TGCGCCAGCAGCGTCACTAGCGGGAGGGCCGACAATGAGCAGTTCTTC.

V usage is TRBV9 and J usage is TRBJ1-3; 10 bases are a match to TRBD1. Looked up from germline, CDR1 is SGDLS and CDR2 is YYNGEE. J gave up 0 bases and V 3 bases, and 6 bases lay outside the gene matches. This CDR3 is built from 17 residues. The CDR3 protein is CASSAHGDRGSGNTIYF. In DNA, the CDR3 is TGTGCCAGCAGCGCCCATGGGGACAGGGGCTCTGGAAACACCATATATTTT.

The V and J genes are TRBV21-1 and TRBJ2-7; TRBD2, as called in the table, went unchecked against the DNA. TRBV21-1 is a listed pseudogene. The CDR3 has 12 residues. As DNA, the CDR3 is TGTGCCAGCCCAATGCCGAGGAACGAGCAGTACTTC. The encoded protein is CASPMPRNEQYF.

This clone turned up a few times. The V call is TRBV28, the J call TRBJ1-6, with 7 bases identical to TRBD1. V lost 6 bases to trimming and J lost 8 bases; unmatched junction nucleotides: 10. Germline CDR1 is MDHEN and CDR2 is SYDVKM. This CDR3 comprises 15 residues. The CDR3 is CASRSPAGGYSPLHF. For the CDR3, the DNA is TGTGCCAGCAGATCCCCTGCAGGGGGATATTCACCCCTCCACTTT.

This clone was seen a single time. The chain couples TRBV7-2 to TRBJ2-7; 7 bases are a match to TRBD1. The CDR3 covers 13 residues. V was pared by 5 bases and J by 3 bases, with 4 bases of the junction left unmatched. CDR1 SGHTA and CDR2 FQGNSA come from the germline V gene. The CDR3 DNA reads as TGTGCCAGCAGCCAGAGGACAGGCTACGAGCAGTACTTC. It encodes CASSQRTGYEQYF. The full variable domain, in which reference TRBV7-2 and TRBJ2-7 provide the parts outside the CDR3, is GAGVSQSPSNKVTEKGKDVELRCDPISGHTALYWYRQSLGQGLEFLIYFQGNSAPDKSGLPSDRFSAERTGGSVSTLTIQRTQQEDSAVYLCASSQRTGYEQYFGPGTRLTVT.

There are a few counts of this clone. The chain couples TRBV27 to TRBJ2-3, with D possibly TRBD2 on 6 matching bases. CDR1 is MNHEY and CDR2 is SMNVEV in the germline V gene (reference sequence). The CDR3 loop spans 17 amino acids. V lost 6 bases to trimming and J lost 1 base, with 20 bases between them. CDR3 coding DNA: TGTGCCAGCAGCCTCCCGAGTTTCGCGGGGCGCACAGATACGCAGTATTTT. It is translated as CASSLPSFAGRTDTQYF.

The CDR3 sequence: CASNTRDSRGLDIQYF. The DNA of the CDR3 is TGTGCCAGCAACACCCGGGACTCAAGGGGTTTGGACATTCAGTACTTC. The chain joins TRBV6-6 to TRBJ2-4; maybe TRBD2 (6 bases). The CDR3 sequence is 16 residues long. Germline lookup yields CDR1 MNHNY and CDR2 SVGAGI (reference sequence). V lost 7 bases, J lost 8 bases, and 24 bases lay in between.

The V gene is TRBV6-5, the J gene TRBJ2-1, with TRBD2 as a possible D gene (7 bases). Germline CDR1 and CDR2: MNHEY and SVGAGI. CDR3 size: 14 residues. Between the trimmed V and J ends, which lost 3 bases and 8 bases, there was a span of 14 bases. The DNA for the CDR3 is TGTGCCAGCAGTTATAGGGGGGGCTTTGATGAGCAGTTCTTC. Its translation: CASSYRGGFDEQFF.

CDR3 in amino acids: CASSLQRDRGDGYTF. In DNA form, the CDR3 reads TGTGCCAGCAGCCTTCAGCGGGACAGGGGGGATGGCTACACCTTC. The gene calls are TRBV3-1 (or the pseudogene TRBV3-2) and TRBJ1-2, with 11 bases aligning to TRBD1. Germline V gene sequence: CDR1 LGHDT, CDR2 YNNKEL (reference sequence). The V gene end was trimmed by 4 bases and the J gene end by 6 bases; junction bases not matched to a gene: 7. This CDR3 contains 15 residues.

The chain carries TRBV11-2 and TRBJ1-1, with 9 bases fitting TRBD1. CDR1 and CDR2 (germline): SGHAT, FQNNGV. This CDR3 has 14 amino acids. Trimming removed 5 bases from V and 1 base from J; junction bases left unmatched: 2. CDR3 in amino acids: CASSVTGGNTEAFF. The CDR3 nucleotides are TGTGCCAGCAGCGTGACAGGGGGGAACACTGAAGCTTTCTTT.

The chain combines TRBV6-5 with TRBJ2-3; 8 nucleotides line up with TRBD2. This CDR3 comprises 15 residues. V shed 6 bases and J 1 base; nucleotides not matched to a gene: 6. Germline V gene sequence: CDR1 MNHEY, CDR2 SVGAGI. CDR3 residues: CASSAGTRGTDTQYF. The CDR3 DNA follows: TGTGCCAGCAGCGCCGGGACTAGGGGCACAGATACGCAGTATTTT.